This is a list of T cell receptor beta chains from one sample in a study of cytomegalovirus exposure and HLA in healthy donors. This table comes from immunoSEQ multiplex PCR, and its TCRdb copy is limited to in-frame clones, with some not included. The sample records about 180,000 clones, approximately 90% being singletons. Sequencing used PBMCs. The receptors were sampled from a woman between 25 and 40 years old in good health and CMV-seronegative. The conserved cysteine and the conserved F or W are not part of the CDR3 here. The D gene is left open where the match is weak.

j_call v_call d_call cdr3_aa
TRBJ2-1 TRBV27 TRBD1 ASSLSLLAFGRGRFNEQF
TRBJ2-7 TRBV25-1 NA ASSDTGKGRQY
TRBJ2-3 TRBV9 TRBD1 ASSVEGQGDTDTQY
TRBJ2-3 TRBV7-9 NA ASSRDSGSGTDTQY
TRBJ2-5 TRBV19 NA ASSIGTWPQETQY
TRBJ1-6 TRBV6-5 NA ASSYTSGASLH
TRBJ2-1 TRBV11-3 NA ASSPAAGAGNYNEQF
TRBJ2-3 TRBV6-4 TRBD2 ASSALAGTDTQY
TRBJ2-7 TRBV10-3 TRBD1 AISDQGARLNFYEQY
TRBJ1-2 TRBV6-1 NA ASSNLDSLYGYT
TRBJ2-1 TRBV27 NA ASSLGSREQF
TRBJ1-1 TRBV9 TRBD1 ASSAPQTGAVTEAF
TRBJ2-7 TRBV21-1 NA ASSKDGQRSDEQY
TRBJ2-3 TRBV29-1 TRBD1 SVGTGNTDTQY
TRBJ1-6 TRBV2 NA ASTRTENSPLH
TRBJ2-5 TRBV5-4 TRBD2 ASSLGLGGRIETQY
TRBJ1-5 TRBV5-4 TRBD1 ASSHPWDRGNQPQH
TRBJ1-2 TRBV14 NA ASSQVGRDGYT
TRBJ1-1 TRBV20-1 NA SARRQFEAF
TRBJ1-6 TRBV5-5 TRBD1 ASSLTGDRNSPLH
TRBJ2-1 TRBV27 TRBD2 ASSLWSGGTYNEQF
TRBJ1-2 TRBV29-1 NA SVRGSDGYT
TRBJ2-2 TRBV6-5 TRBD2 ASSSGGEELVGELF
TRBJ2-6 TRBV6-1 NA ASSGAGAQGANVLT